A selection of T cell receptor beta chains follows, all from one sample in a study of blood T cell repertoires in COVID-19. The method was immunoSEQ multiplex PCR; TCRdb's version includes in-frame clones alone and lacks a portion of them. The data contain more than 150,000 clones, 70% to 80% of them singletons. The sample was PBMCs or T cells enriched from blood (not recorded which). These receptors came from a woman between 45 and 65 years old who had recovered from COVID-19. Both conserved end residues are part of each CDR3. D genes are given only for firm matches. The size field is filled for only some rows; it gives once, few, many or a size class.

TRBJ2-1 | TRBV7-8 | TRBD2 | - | CASSYPSGRGNEQFF | TGTGCCAGCAGCTACCCTAGCGGGAGAGGCAATGAGCAGTTCTTC
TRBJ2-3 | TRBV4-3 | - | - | CASSQDGGGVVTDTQYF | TGCGCCAGCAGCCAAGATGGAGGAGGGGTGGTCACAGATACGCAGTATTTT
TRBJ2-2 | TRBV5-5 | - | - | CASSPLRGTGELFF | TGTGCCAGCAGCCCCCTCCGCGGCACCGGGGAGCTGTTTTTT
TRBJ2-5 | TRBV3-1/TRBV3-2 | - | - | CASSQDPFGTQYF | TGTGCCAGCAGCCAAGATCCATTCGGGACCCAGTACTTC
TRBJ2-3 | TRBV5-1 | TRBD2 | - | CASSREGSPSTDTQYF | TGCGCCAGCAGCCGGGAGGGAAGTCCTAGCACAGATACGCAGTATTTT
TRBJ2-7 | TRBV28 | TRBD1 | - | CATKVSFGQGAVEQYF | TGTGCCACCAAAGTTTCGTTCGGACAGGGGGCCGTCGAGCAGTACTTC
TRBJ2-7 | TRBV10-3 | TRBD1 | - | CAISEGTGLPYEQYF | TGTGCCATCAGTGAGGGGACAGGGTTGCCCTACGAGCAGTACTTC
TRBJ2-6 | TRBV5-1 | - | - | CASSTTGYGANVLTF | TGCGCCAGCAGCACCACAGGGTACGGGGCCAACGTCCTGACTTTC
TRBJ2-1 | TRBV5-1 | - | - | CASSLARWNEQFF | TGCGCCAGCAGCTTGGCGAGATGGAATGAGCAGTTCTTC
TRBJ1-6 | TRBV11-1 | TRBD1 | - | CASSPDRGDSPLHF | TGTGCCAGCAGCCCGGACAGGGGAGATTCACCCCTCCACTTT
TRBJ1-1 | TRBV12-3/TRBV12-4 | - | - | CASSLGLQAFF | TGTGCCAGCAGTCTTGGACTACAGGCTTTCTTT
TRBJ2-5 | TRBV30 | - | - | CAWSPQETQYF | TGTGCCTGGAGTCCACAAGAGACCCAGTACTTC
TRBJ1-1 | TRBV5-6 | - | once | CASSFLGQNTEAFF | TGTGCCAGCAGCTTCTTGGGACAGAACACTGAAGCTTTCTTT
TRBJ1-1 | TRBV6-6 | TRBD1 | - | CASSYSGQGGTEAFF | TGTGCCAGCAGTTACTCCGGACAGGGCGGGACTGAAGCTTTCTTT
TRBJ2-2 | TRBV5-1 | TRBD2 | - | CASSLRGTSGTGELFF | TGCGCCAGCAGCCTCCGGGGGACTAGCGGCACCGGGGAGCTGTTTTTT
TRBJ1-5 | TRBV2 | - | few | CATTSRDNNQPQHF | TGTGCCACTACGTCCCGGGACAACAATCAGCCCCAGCATTTT
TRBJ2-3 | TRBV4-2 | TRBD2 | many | CASSQDGAGGGADTQYF | TGTGCCAGCAGCCAAGACGGCGCGGGAGGGGGGGCAGATACGCAGTATTTT
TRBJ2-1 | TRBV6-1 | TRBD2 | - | CASSAFIAGSSYNEQFF | TGTGCCAGCAGTGCCTTCATAGCGGGAAGCTCCTACAATGAGCAGTTCTTC
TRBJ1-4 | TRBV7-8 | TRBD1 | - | CASRQGATNEKLFF | TGTGCCAGCAGACAGGGGGCAACTAATGAAAAACTGTTTTTT